This T cell receptor beta chain was recovered during a study of T cells in Graves' hyperthyroidism and ophthalmopathy. Study-level information: Before any treatment, at initial diagnosis, peripheral blood was collected.

Amplified regions were TCR beta CDR3 sequences from RNA transcripts. First-round RT-PCR of the TCR CDR3 relied on the HTBI primer set. Via MiXCR, TCRdb re-called the multiplex PCR reads, giving one row per CDR3 protein. The sample includes fewer than 700,000 distinct CDR3 sequences, 16% of them seen just once. To note about this clonotype: Its antigen is undetermined.

Study findings and constraints: Researchers report that a 13 V-J model separated ophthalmopathy from stable hyperthyroidism. Expanded thyroid clonotypes (above 0.001) were mostly also found in blood.

Exclusion of a patient resulted from uncontrolled infection, other autoimmune disease, pregnancy or lactation. V was pared by 4 bases and J by 3 bases, with 6 bases of the junction left unmatched. The CDR3 covers 15 residues. Germline V lookup: CDR1 MNHEY, CDR2 SMNVEV (reference sequence). The sequence came from a woman aged 25 to 39 with Graves' hyperthyroidism. The chain has TRBV27 and TRBJ2-7; 10 bases are shared with TRBD2. Specimen: blood. Written as DNA, the CDR3 is TGTGCCAGCAGTTCTAGCGGGAGTTTAAACTACGAGCAGTACTTC. Translating gives CASSSSGSLNYEQYF.